One TCR beta chain is described in this entry. Profiled with immunoSEQ multiplex PCR; TCRdb holds only in-frame clones, not every one. The data show tens of thousands of clones, with about 92% seen just once and approximately 2.2% held by the top ten. The data belong to a study of T cell changes during pregnancy in multiple sclerosis. After removal of 4 bases from V and 0 bases from J, the junction contained 5 bases not matched to a gene. Germline lookup yields CDR1 MRHNA and CDR2 SNTAGT. The CDR3 runs 17 residues. This receptor was taken from a female donor with multiple sclerosis, enrolled in a pregnancy study. The chain joins TRBV6-4 to TRBJ2-6; TRBD1 agrees at 8 bases. This specimen consisted of peripheral blood, obtained before pregnancy. CDR3 bases: TGTGCCAGCAGTGCACAGGGGGATAGCTCTGGGGCCAACGTCCTGACTTTC. Residues: CASSAQGDSSGANVLTF.